The 9 T cell receptor beta chains in this list originate from one sample, sequenced in a study of blood T cell repertoires in COVID-19. The method was immunoSEQ multiplex PCR; TCRdb's version includes in-frame clones alone and lacks a portion of them. The data contain under 200,000 clones, about four fifths of them singletons. The material sequenced was peripheral blood. The receptors derive from a woman in her sixties or seventies with COVID-19, enrolled during active disease.

This clone was counted only a few times. This chain links TRBV28 with TRBJ1-2; 7 bases agree with TRBD1. The V gene end was trimmed by 5 bases and the J gene end by 8 bases; junction bases not matched to a gene: 14. The germline CDR1 and CDR2 sequences are MDHEN and SYDVKM. The CDR3 length is 15 residues. The CDR3 protein is CASSLTGVIALGYTF. CDR3 DNA: TGTGCCAGCAGTCTCACAGGGGTGATTGCGTTGGGCTACACCTTC.

J is TRBJ1-1 and V is TRBV19; D is ambiguous. Germline loops: CDR1 LNHDA, CDR2 SQIVND (reference sequence). The CDR3 is 13 residues long. Trimming took off 5 bases at V and 1 base at J, with 8 bases between the two ends. As DNA, the CDR3 is TGTGCCAGTAGTCGTTTGCGGAACACTGAAGCTTTCTTT. Translating gives CASSRLRNTEAFF.

The chain recombines TRBV5-1 with TRBJ1-1; D is ambiguous. V lost 4 bases and J 3 bases, leaving 13 bases between the germline ends. Germline V gene data show CDR1 as SGHRS and CDR2 as YFSETQ. This CDR3 has 14 residues. The CDR3, as DNA: TGCGCCAGCAGCGCGCAGTCCGGGTACACTGAAGCTTTCTTT. Translation: CASSAQSGYTEAFF.

V is TRBV27 and J is TRBJ2-7; 10 positions agree with TRBD1. From germline, CDR1 is MNHEY and CDR2 SMNVEV (reference sequence). The CDR3 covers 16 residues. The V segment lost 8 bases and the J segment 6 bases; nucleotides outside the gene matches: 16. CDR3 in DNA: TGTGCCAGCTCTAGACGCCGGGACAGGGGCTTGAGCGAGCAGTACTTC. Its translation: CASSRRRDRGLSEQYF.

The rearrangement uses TRBV10-3 and TRBJ2-5; 7 nucleotides match TRBD1. This CDR3 comprises 13 residues. Germline lookup yields CDR1 ENHRY and CDR2 SYGVKD. CDR3 sequence: CSNADRPEETQYF. The DNA of the CDR3 is TGTTCCAACGCGGACAGGCCGGAGGAGACCCAGTACTTC.

The V and J genes are TRBV7-2 and TRBJ2-2; 7 nucleotides agree with TRBD2. The junction had 2 bases not matched to a gene; V was cut back by 3 bases and J by 4 bases. The germline V gene encodes CDR1 SGHTA and CDR2 FQGNSA. The CDR3 spans 14 residues. The CDR3 DNA reads as TGTGCCAGCAGCTTTAGCGGGTCCACCGGGGAGCTGTTTTTT. This translates into CASSFSGSTGELFF. The whole variable domain, filled in from reference TRBV7-2 and TRBJ2-2, reads GAGVSQSPSNKVTEKGKDVELRCDPISGHTALYWYRQSLGQGLEFLIYFQGNSAPDKSGLPSDRFSAERTGGSVSTLTIQRTQQEDSAVYLCASSFSGSTGELFFGEGSRLTVL.

The gene calls are TRBV27 and TRBJ2-7, with 11 bases matching TRBD2. Germline V gene sequence: CDR1 MNHEY, CDR2 SMNVEV (reference sequence). This CDR3 is 14 amino acids long. The V and J ends lost 1 base and 13 bases, in that order; junction bases with no gene match: 9. Here the CDR3 reads CASSLLEGLAVLYF. The CDR3 nucleotides read TGTGCCAGCAGTTTATTAGAGGGACTAGCGGTTCTATACTTC.

The chain employs TRBV4-1 and TRBJ2-2; D possibly corresponds to TRBD1 (5 bases). V lost 0 bases and J lost 1, with 9 bases in between. The CDR3 extends over 16 amino acids. Germline lookup yields CDR1 MGHRA and CDR2 YSYEKL. DNA for the CDR3: TGCGCCAGCAGCCAAGATTGGCAGGGGAACACCGGGGAGCTGTTTTTT. Protein: CASSQDWQGNTGELFF.

The gene calls are TRBV20-1 and TRBJ2-5, with 11 bases identical to TRBD2. V shed 3 bases and J 5 bases; nucleotides not matched to a gene: 8. Germline V gives CDR1 DFQATT, CDR2 SNEGSKA (reference sequence). The CDR3 covers 15 residues. DNA for the CDR3: TGCAGTGCTAGTCCACTAGCGGGAGTTGGGGAGACCCAGTACTTC. The encoded protein is CSASPLAGVGETQYF.